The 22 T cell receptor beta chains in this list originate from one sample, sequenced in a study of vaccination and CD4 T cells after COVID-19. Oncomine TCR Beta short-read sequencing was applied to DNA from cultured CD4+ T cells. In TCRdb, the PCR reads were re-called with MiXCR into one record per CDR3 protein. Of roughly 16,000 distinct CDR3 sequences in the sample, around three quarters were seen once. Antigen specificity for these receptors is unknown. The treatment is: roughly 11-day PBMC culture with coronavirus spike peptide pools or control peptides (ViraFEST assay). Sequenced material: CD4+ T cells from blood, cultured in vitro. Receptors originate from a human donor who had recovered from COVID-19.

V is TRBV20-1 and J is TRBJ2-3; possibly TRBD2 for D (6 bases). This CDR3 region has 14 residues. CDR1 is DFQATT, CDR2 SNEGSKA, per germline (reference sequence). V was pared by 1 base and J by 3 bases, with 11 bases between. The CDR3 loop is CSARGGSGTDTQYF. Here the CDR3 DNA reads TGCAGTGCTAGAGGAGGGAGCGGGACAGATACGCAGTATTTT.

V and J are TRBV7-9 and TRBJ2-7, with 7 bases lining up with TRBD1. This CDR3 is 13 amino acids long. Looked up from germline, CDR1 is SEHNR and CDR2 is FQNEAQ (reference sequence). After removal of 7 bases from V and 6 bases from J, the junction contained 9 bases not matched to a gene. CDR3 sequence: CASNQLTGLEQYF. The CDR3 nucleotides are TGTGCCAGCAACCAACTGACAGGGCTCGAGCAGTACTTC. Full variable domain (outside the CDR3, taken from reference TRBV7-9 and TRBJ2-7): DTGVSQNPRHKITKRGQNVTFRCDPISEHNRLYWYRQTLGQGPEFLTYFQNEAQLEKSRLLSDRFSAERPKGSFSTLEIQRTEQGDSAMYLCASNQLTGLEQYFGPGTRLTVT.

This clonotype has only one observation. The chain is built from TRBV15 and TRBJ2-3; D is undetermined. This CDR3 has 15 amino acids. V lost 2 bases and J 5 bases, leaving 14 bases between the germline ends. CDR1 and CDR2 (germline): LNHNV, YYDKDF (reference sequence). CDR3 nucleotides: TGTGCCACCAGCAGAAACGACCCTCGTGGAGATACGCAGTATTTT. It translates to CATSRNDPRGDTQYF.

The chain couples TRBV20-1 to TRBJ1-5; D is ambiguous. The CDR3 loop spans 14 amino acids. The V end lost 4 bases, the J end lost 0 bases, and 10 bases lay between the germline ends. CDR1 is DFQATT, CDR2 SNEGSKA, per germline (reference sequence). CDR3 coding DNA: TGCAGTGCTATATACGTGAATAGCAATCAGCCCCAGCATTTT. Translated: CSAIYVNSNQPQHF.

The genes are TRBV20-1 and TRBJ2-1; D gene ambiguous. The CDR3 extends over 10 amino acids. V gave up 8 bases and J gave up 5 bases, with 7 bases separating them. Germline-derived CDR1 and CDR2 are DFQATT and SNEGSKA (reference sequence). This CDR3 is CSPTDNEQFF. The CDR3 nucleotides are TGCAGTCCCACGGACAATGAGCAGTTCTTC.

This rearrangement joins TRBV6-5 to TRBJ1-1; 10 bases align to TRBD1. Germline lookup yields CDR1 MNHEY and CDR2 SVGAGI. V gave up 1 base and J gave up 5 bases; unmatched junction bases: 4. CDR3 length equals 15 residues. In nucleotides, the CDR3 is TGTGCCAGCAGTTACTTGGGACAGGGGAGGACTGAAGCTTTCTTT. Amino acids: CASSYLGQGRTEAFF.

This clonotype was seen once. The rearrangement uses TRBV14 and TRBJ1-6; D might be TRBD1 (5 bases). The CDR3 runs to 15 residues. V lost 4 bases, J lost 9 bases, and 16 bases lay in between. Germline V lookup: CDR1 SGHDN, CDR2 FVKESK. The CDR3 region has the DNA TGTGCCAGCAGCCCCCCCGGACAAGTCGGTTCACCCCTCCACTTT. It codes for CASSPPGQVGSPLHF.

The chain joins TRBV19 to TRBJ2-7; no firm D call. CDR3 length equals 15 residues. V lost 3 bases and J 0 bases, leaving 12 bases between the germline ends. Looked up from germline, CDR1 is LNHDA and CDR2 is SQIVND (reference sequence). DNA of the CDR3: TGTGCCAGTAGTATTCAGGCCCTCAGCTCCTACGAGCAGTACTTC. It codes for CASSIQALSSYEQYF.

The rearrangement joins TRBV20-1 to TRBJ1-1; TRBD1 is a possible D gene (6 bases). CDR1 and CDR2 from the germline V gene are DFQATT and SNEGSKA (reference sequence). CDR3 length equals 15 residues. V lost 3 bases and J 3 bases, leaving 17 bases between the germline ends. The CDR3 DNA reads TGCAGTGCTAGTGTAGTAGGGAGGGGGGACACTGAAGCTTTCTTT. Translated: CSASVVGRGDTEAFF.

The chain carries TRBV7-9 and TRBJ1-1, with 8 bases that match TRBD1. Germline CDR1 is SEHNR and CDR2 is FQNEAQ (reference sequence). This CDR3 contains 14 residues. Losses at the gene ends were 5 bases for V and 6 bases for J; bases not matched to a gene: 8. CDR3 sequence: CASSPTGVRPEAFF. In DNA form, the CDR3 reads TGTGCCAGCAGCCCGACAGGGGTGCGGCCTGAAGCTTTCTTT.

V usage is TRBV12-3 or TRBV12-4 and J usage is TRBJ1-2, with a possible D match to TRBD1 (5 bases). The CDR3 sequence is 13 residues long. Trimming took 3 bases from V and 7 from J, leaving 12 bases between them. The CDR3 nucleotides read TGTGCCAGCAGTTTTCAGGGTCGGGGTGGCTACACCTTC. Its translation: CASSFQGRGGYTF.

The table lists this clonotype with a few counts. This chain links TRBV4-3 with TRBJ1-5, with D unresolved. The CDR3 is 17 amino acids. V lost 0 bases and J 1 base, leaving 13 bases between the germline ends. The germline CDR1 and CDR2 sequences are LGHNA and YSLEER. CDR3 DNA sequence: TGCGCCAGCAGCCAAGACCTCCCTCGGTACAGCAATCAGCCCCAGCATTTT. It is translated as CASSQDLPRYSNQPQHF.

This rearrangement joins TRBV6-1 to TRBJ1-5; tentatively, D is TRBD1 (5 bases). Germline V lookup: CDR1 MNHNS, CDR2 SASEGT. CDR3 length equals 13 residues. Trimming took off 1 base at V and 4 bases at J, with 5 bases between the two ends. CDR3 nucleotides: TGTGCCAGCAGTGAAGGGGGGAATCAGCCCCAGCATTTT. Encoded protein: CASSEGGNQPQHF.

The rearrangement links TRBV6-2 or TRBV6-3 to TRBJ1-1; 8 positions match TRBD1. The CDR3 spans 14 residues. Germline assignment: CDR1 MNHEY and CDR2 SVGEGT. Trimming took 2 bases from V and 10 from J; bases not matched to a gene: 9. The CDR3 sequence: CASSYRAGGGVAFF. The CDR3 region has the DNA TGTGCCAGCAGTTACCGTGCAGGGGGCGGAGTAGCTTTCTTT.

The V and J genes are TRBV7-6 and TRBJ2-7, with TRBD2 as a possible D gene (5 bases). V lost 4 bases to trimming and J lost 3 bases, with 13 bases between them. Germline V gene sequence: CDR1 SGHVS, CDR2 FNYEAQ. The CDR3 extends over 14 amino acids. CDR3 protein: CASSSDWTNYEQYF. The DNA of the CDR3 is TGTGCCAGCAGCTCGGACTGGACGAACTACGAGCAGTACTTC.

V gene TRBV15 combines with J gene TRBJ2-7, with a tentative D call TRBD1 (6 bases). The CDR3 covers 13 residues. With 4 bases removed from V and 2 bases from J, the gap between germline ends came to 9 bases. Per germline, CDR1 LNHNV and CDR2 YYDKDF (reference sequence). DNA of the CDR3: TGTGCCACCAGCATTCAGGGGACCTACGAGCAGTACTTC. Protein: CATSIQGTYEQYF.

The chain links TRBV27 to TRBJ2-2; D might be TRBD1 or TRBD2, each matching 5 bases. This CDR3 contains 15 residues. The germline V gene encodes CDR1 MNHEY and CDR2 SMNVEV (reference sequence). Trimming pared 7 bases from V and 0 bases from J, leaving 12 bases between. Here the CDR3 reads CASKVEGPNTGELFF. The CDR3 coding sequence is TGTGCCAGCAAGGTTGAGGGACCGAACACCGGGGAGCTGTTTTTT.

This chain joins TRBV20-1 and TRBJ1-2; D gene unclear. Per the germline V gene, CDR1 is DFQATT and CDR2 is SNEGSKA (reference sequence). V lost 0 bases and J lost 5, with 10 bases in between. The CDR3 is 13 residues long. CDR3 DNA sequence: TGCAGTGCTAGAGATTTGGTGACTTATGGCTACACCTTC. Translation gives CSARDLVTYGYTF.

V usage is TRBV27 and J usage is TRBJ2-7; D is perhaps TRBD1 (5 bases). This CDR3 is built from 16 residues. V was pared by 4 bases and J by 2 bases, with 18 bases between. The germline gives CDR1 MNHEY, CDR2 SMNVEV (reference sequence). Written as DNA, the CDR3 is TGTGCCAGCAGTTCCCGGAGCAGGGCCCCCCCCTACGAGCAGTACTTC. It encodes CASSSRSRAPPYEQYF.

The CDR3 bases are TGTGCCAGCAGCCCCCAGACCCCTGAAGCTTTCTTT. Its translation: CASSPQTPEAFF. V usage is TRBV7-9 and J usage is TRBJ1-1, with D uncertain. The CDR3 contains 12 residues. V was cut by 5 bases and J by 6 bases, with 10 bases left in between. Germline V gives CDR1 SEHNR, CDR2 FQNEAQ (reference sequence).

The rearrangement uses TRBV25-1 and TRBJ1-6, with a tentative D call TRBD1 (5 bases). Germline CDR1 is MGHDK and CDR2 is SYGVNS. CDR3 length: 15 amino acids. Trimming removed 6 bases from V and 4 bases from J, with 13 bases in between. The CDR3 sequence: CASRQNQGYNSPLHF. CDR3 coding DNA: TGTGCCAGCAGGCAGAATCAGGGATATAATTCACCCCTCCACTTT.

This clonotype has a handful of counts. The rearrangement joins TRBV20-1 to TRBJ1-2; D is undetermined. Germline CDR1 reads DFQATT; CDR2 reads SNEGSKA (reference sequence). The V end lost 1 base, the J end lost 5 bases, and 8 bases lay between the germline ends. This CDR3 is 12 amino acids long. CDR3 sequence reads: CSARGAGYGYTF. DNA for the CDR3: TGCAGTGCTAGAGGGGCGGGGTATGGCTACACCTTC.